The next 7 T cell receptor beta chains were all read from a single sample in a study of regulatory T cells in long-lasting Graves disease (dated by TCRdb to the early 2020s). The meaning of the sample's time point label: newly diagnosed GD, antithyroid drugs for less than 3 months. RNA was extracted from PBMCs in TRIzol for both TCR sequencing and RNA sequencing. Receptor libraries were prepared by multiplex PCR. Sequencing was performed on an Illumina HiSeq 4000. TCR beta libraries were built with iRepertoire HTBI primers and Arm-PCR amplification of CDR3 regions. The public reads were quality trimmed at Q25 with fastp and then assembled into clones with MiXCR by TCRdb, keeping productive beta chains. For every CDR3 protein sequence, its rows merge into one entry that carries the most common genes and DNA. The sample table shows more than 300,000 distinct CDR3 sequences, and 12% are seen once. Under 20% of the sample is held by the ten biggest clonotypes.

The same sample was also studied in work on T cells in Graves' hyperthyroidism and ophthalmopathy.

This specimen consisted of peripheral blood mononuclear cells (PBMCs), obtained at new diagnosis, from a patient treated with antithyroid drugs. These receptors were collected from a young woman with Graves disease. Donor details come from another sample of the same person, matched by shared clones.

Concerning this clonotype itself: A read error is possible here, since a much larger clone lies one base away. The rearrangement uses TRBV20-1 and TRBJ2-7; 9 bases line up with TRBD1. Trimming removed 3 bases from V and 3 bases from J; junction bases left unmatched: 6. Germline lookup yields CDR1 DFQATT and CDR2 SNEGSKA (reference sequence). The CDR3 has 14 amino acids. The CDR3 loop reads CSARNTGGSYEQYF. CDR3 DNA: TGCAGTGCTAGGAACACAGGGGGCAGCTACGAGCAGTACTTC.

The CDR3 bases are TGTGCCAGCAGCCTTGAGGTAGTCCTCGAGACCCAGTACTTC. Protein sequence: CASSLEVVLETQYF. V and J are TRBV11-2 and TRBJ2-5; no clear D. V was clipped by 5 bases and J by 5 bases, with 15 bases between them. The CDR3 covers 14 residues. Per germline, CDR1 SGHAT and CDR2 FQNNGV. The variable domain in full, completed from reference TRBV11-2 and TRBJ2-5, reads EAGVAQSPRYKIIEKRQSVAFWCNPISGHATLYWYQQILGQGPKLLIQFQNNGVVDDSQLPKDRFSAERLKGVDSTLKIQPAKLEDSAVYLCASSLEVVLETQYFGPGTRLLVL.

This clonotype was counted ten times or more. V and J are TRBV7-9 and TRBJ2-3; 10 nucleotides line up with TRBD2. Germline trimming cut 5 bases from V and 0 bases from J; bases unmatched to any gene: 11. The CDR3 length is 18 residues. Germline loops: CDR1 SEHNR, CDR2 FQNEAQ (reference sequence). The CDR3 here is CASSPTTGLAESTDTQYF. The CDR3 coding sequence is TGTGCCAGCAGCCCCACCACAGGACTAGCGGAAAGCACAGATACGCAGTATTTT.

There are many counts of this clonotype. V gene TRBV28 combines with J gene TRBJ2-7; weak D call: TRBD2 (6 bases). Germline V lookup: CDR1 MDHEN, CDR2 SYDVKM. CDR3 length: 12 residues. Trimming cost V 3 bases and J 7 bases, with 10 bases left between them. In nucleotides, the CDR3 is TGTGCCAGCAGTTTCTCTAGCGATGAGCAGTACTTC. Encoded protein: CASSFSSDEQYF.

This chain links TRBV6-2 or TRBV6-3 with TRBJ1-6, with 7 positions matching TRBD1. With V trimmed by 4 bases and J by 10 bases, 13 bases remained unmatched. Germline assignment: CDR1 MNHEY and CDR2 SVGEGT. CDR3 length: 16 amino acids. CDR3 sequence (DNA): TGTGCCAGCAGTTCGGGACAGACGGGATCCGACTCACCCCTCCACTTT. Its translation: CASSSGQTGSDSPLHF.

This clonotype occurred a few times. J is TRBJ2-1 and V is TRBV9; D not resolved. Between the trimmed V and J ends, which lost 0 bases and 3 bases, there was a span of 13 bases. Germline CDR1 and CDR2: SGDLS and YYNGEE. The CDR3 has 16 amino acids. CDR3 sequence: CASSVAGTSLYNEQFF. CDR3 bases: TGTGCCAGCAGCGTAGCAGGAACCTCACTCTACAATGAGCAGTTCTTC.

This clonotype has ten or more counts. The V gene is TRBV2, the J gene TRBJ1-1; 7 bases fit TRBD1. There are 13 residues in the CDR3. Germline assignment: CDR1 SNHLY and CDR2 FYNNEI. With V trimmed by 6 bases and J by 1 base, 2 bases remained unmatched. The CDR3 bases are TGTGCCAGCAGAGACAGGGAGAACACTGAAGCTTTCTTT. This gives the protein CASRDRENTEAFF.